The 6 T cell receptor beta chains in this list originate from one sample, sequenced in a study of T-cell memory formation after mild COVID-19. A single record per CDR3 protein comes from TCRdb applying MiXCR to the 5' RACE reads. The sample has 530,000 or so distinct CDR3 sequences; approximately 15% are singletons. The sequenced material came from PBMCs or a T cell subset sorted from them (not recorded which). All receptors derive from an adult woman who had mild COVID-19 (a few samples of this study predate the infection). Cell type and time point are not known.

V is TRBV12-3 or TRBV12-4 and J is TRBJ1-5, with D perhaps TRBD1 (5 bases). V dropped 7 bases and J dropped 4 bases, with 14 bases sitting between them. This CDR3 contains 14 residues. For the CDR3, the DNA is TGTGCCAGCACCACAACCGAGGGGAATCAGCCCCAGCATTTT. It encodes CASTTTEGNQPQHF.

This clonotype showed up just a few times. The chain employs TRBV20-1 and TRBJ2-7; 10 positions match TRBD2. CDR3 size: 15 residues. Unmatched junction bases numbered 10, after V lost 4 bases and J lost 4 bases. Per germline, CDR1 DFQATT and CDR2 SNEGSKA (reference sequence). The CDR3 bases are TGCAGTGCTACCCTAGCTAGCGGGAGTCTATACGAGCAGTACTTC. As protein: CSATLASGSLYEQYF.

The chain has TRBV12-3 or TRBV12-4 and TRBJ2-1, with a tentative D call TRBD2 (5 bases). This CDR3 region has 15 residues. Trimming removed 2 bases from V and 5 bases from J, with 13 bases in between. The CDR3 bases are TGTGCCAGCAGTTTACCCTCGGGATACAACAATGAGCAGTTCTTC. The encoded protein is CASSLPSGYNNEQFF.

In its sample, this clonotype was seen a few times. The J gene is TRBJ1-3, the V gene TRBV10-3; D remains unclear. The CDR3 runs 10 residues. CDR1 ENHRY and CDR2 SYGVKD come from the germline V gene. V was pared by 11 bases and J by 6 bases, with 8 bases between. The CDR3 coding sequence is TGTGCCGCGGGCGTAAACACCATATATTTT. It encodes CAAGVNTIYF.

This clonotype was seen a few times. The chain is built from TRBV7-2 and TRBJ1-3; TRBD1 might be the D (6 bases). With 6 bases removed from V and 0 bases from J, the gap between germline ends came to 9 bases. Germline CDR1 and CDR2: SGHTA and FQGNSA. The CDR3 is 14 residues long. For the CDR3, the DNA is TGTGCCAGCAGACAGGGCTCCTCTGGAAACACCATATATTTT. It translates to CASRQGSSGNTIYF. The entire variable domain, with the rest obtained from reference TRBV7-2 and TRBJ1-3, is as follows: GAGVSQSPSNKVTEKGKDVELRCDPISGHTALYWYRQSLGQGLEFLIYFQGNSAPDKSGLPSDRFSAERTGGSVSTLTIQRTQQEDSAVYLCASRQGSSGNTIYFGEGSWLTVV.

In its sample, this clonotype was seen a few times. The V call is TRBV6-1, the J call TRBJ2-3; the D gene is possibly TRBD2 (6 bases). Germline V gene data show CDR1 as MNHNS and CDR2 as SASEGT. V was pared by 4 bases and J by 1 base, with 12 bases between. CDR3 length equals 15 residues. CDR3 region: CASSVGEAGTDTQYF. In DNA, the CDR3 is TGTGCCAGCAGTGTGGGGGAGGCAGGCACAGATACGCAGTATTTT.